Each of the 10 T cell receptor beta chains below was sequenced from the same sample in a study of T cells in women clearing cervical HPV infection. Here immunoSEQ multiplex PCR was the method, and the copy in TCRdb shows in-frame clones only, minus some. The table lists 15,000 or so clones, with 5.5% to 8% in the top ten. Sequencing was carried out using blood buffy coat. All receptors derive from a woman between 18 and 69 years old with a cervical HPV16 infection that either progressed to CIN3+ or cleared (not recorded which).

CDR3 DNA (partial): TGTGCCAGCAGCGATACTAGCGGGGGGGCCAATGAG. It yields the protein CASSDTSGGANE. The entire CDR3 is CASSDTSGGANEQFF. The chain uses TRBV13 and TRBJ2-1, with 13 bases matching TRBD2. Read sequence stops 3 residues before the CDR3 end, and the germline J gene provides the missing end. The CDR3 extends over 15 amino acids. Germline loops: CDR1 PRHDT, CDR2 FYEKMQ (reference sequence). The junction had 4 bases not matched to a gene; V was cut back by 5 bases and J by 6 bases.

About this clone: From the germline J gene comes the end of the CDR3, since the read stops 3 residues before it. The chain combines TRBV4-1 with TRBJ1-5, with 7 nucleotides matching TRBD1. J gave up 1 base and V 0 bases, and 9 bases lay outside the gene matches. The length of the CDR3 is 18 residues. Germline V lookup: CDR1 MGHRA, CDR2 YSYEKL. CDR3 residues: CASSQEGTEGGSNQPQHF. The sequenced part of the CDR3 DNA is TGCGCCAGCAGCCAAGAGGGGACAGAAGGAGGGAGCAATCAGCCC.

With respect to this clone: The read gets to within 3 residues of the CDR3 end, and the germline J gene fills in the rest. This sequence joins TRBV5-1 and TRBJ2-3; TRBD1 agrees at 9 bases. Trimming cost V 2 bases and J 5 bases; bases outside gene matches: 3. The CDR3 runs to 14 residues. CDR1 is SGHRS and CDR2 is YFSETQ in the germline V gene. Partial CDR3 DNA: TGCGCCAGCAGCTTACAGGGGGCAGGAGATACG. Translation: CASSLQGAGDT. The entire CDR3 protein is CASSLQGAGDTQYF.

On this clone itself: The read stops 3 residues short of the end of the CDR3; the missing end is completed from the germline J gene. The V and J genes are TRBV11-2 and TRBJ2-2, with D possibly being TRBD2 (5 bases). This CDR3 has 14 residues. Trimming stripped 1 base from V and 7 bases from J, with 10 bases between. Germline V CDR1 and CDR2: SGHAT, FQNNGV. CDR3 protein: CASSLGRTVGELFF. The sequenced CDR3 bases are TGTGCCAGCAGCTTAGGGCGGACTGTCGGGGAG.

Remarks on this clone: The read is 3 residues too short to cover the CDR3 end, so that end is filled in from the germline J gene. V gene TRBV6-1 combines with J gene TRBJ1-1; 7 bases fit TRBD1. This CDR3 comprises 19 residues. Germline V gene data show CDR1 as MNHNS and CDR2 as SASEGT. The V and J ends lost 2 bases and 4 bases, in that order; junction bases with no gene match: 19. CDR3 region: CASSETRTGLLRGGTEAFF. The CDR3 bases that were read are TGTGCCAGCAGTGAAACTAGGACAGGCCTTCTCAGAGGTGGCACTGAA.

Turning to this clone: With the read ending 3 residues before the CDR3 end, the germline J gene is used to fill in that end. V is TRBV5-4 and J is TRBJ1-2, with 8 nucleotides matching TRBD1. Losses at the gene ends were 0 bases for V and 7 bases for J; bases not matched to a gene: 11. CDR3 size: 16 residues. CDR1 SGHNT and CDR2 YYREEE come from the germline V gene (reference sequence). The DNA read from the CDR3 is TGTGCCAGCAGCTTGGCCGCTGGACAGGGAGACTCTGGC. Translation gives CASSLAAGQGDSG. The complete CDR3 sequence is CASSLAAGQGDSGYTF.

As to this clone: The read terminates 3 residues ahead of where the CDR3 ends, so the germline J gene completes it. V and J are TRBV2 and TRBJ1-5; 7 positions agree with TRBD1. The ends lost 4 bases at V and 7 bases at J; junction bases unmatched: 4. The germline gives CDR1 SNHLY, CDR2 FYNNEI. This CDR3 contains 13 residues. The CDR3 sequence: CASSVRGNQPQHF. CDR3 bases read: TGTGCCAGCAGTGTCAGGGGGAACCAGCCC.

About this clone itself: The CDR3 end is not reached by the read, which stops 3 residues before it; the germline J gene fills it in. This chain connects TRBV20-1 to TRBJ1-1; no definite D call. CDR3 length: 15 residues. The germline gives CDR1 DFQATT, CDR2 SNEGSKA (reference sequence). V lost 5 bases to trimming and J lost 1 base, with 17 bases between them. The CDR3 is CSAPLLGAGNTEAFF. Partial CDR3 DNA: TGCAGTGCTCCTCTCTTAGGTGCAGGGAACACTGAA.

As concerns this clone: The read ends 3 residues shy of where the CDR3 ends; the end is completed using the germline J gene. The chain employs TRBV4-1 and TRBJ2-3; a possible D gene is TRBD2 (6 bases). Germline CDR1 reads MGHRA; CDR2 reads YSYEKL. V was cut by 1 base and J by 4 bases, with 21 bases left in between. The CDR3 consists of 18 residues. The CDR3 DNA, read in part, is TGCGCCAGCAGCCAAGCCTTTATAGCGGCGATCTCAGCAGATACG. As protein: CASSQAFIAAISADT. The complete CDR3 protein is CASSQAFIAAISADTQYF.

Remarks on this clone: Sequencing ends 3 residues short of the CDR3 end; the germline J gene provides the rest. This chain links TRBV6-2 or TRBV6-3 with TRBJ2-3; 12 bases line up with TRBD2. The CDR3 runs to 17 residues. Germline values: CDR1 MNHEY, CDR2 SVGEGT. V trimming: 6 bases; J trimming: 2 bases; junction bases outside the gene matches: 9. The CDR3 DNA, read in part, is TGTGCCAGCAGACCGTCTGGACTAGCGGGAAACACAGATACG. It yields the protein CASRPSGLAGNTDT. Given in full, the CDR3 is CASRPSGLAGNTDTQYF.